One sample yielded the 22 T cell receptor beta chains listed below, sequenced in a study of cytomegalovirus exposure and HLA in healthy donors. The PCR was carried out with 60 Vbeta primers and 13 Jbeta primers. Clones were read by immunoSEQ multiplex PCR, and TCRdb kept only the in-frame ones, dropping some. The data show 130,000 to 150,000 clones, with approximately 73% seen just once and 1.5% to 2% held by the top ten. The specimen was PBMCs. These receptors were taken from a young woman in good health and CMV-seronegative.

This clone showed up just once. CDR3 sequence reads: CASSSSPANNQPQHF. Written as DNA, the CDR3 is TGTGCCAGCAGTTCTAGCCCAGCGAACAATCAGCCCCAGCATTTT. The chain has TRBV6-5 and TRBJ1-5; no firm D call. CDR3 length: 15 residues. The V gene lost 4 bases and the J gene lost 3 bases, with 13 bases spanning the gap. CDR1 is MNHEY, CDR2 SVGAGI, per germline.

The chain carries TRBV2 and TRBJ2-5; D possibly corresponds to TRBD2 (6 bases). Germline CDR1 and CDR2: SNHLY and FYNNEI. There are 18 residues in the CDR3. The germline V and J ends were trimmed by 5 bases and 5 bases, with 27 bases remaining between them. The chain's CDR3 is CASSSSFVTSSDQETQYF. The CDR3, as DNA: TGTGCCAGCAGTTCCAGCTTTGTGACTAGTAGTGATCAGGAGACCCAGTACTTC.

The J gene is TRBJ1-5, the V gene TRBV19, with D unresolved. V lost 3 bases, J lost 7 bases, and 13 bases lay in between. The CDR3 spans 14 residues. Germline CDR1 is LNHDA and CDR2 is SQIVND (reference sequence). CDR3 coding DNA: TGTGCCAGTAGTATGGGCTCGGAACCGCAGCCCCAGCATTTT. This translates into CASSMGSEPQPQHF.

The V gene is TRBV4-3, the J gene TRBJ1-5; 8 nucleotides match TRBD1. The CDR3 spans 16 residues. Trimming cost V 0 bases and J 5 bases; bases outside gene matches: 6. Germline loops: CDR1 LGHNA, CDR2 YSLEER. The chain's CDR3 is CASSQDPQGADQPQHF. The DNA for the CDR3 is TGCGCCAGCAGCCAAGATCCCCAGGGGGCGGATCAGCCCCAGCATTTT.

This clone was picked up a small number of times. This chain links TRBV7-4 with TRBJ2-1, with 11 bases identical to TRBD2. This CDR3 is built from 14 residues. V lost 6 bases to trimming and J lost 5 bases; unmatched junction nucleotides: 3. Germline assignment: CDR1 SGHVT and CDR2 SQSDAQ. CDR3: CASRRLAGNNEQFF. The CDR3 coding sequence is TGTGCCAGCAGAAGACTAGCGGGAAACAATGAGCAGTTCTTC.

This chain links TRBV7-2 with TRBJ2-5; TRBD2 might be the D (6 bases). Germline V gene lookup returns CDR1 SGHTA and CDR2 FQGNSA. V gave up 2 bases and J gave up 5 bases, with 12 bases separating them. The CDR3 has 14 residues. The CDR3 protein is CASSLLGGVETQYF. CDR3 DNA sequence: TGTGCCAGCAGCTTACTAGGCGGGGTGGAGACCCAGTACTTC.

The chain carries TRBV30 and TRBJ1-2, with D possibly TRBD1 on 5 matching bases. This CDR3 is 13 amino acids long. CDR1 and CDR2 (germline): GTSNPN, SVGIG (reference sequence). V was clipped by 0 bases and J by 1 base, with 6 bases between them. Here the CDR3 DNA reads TGTGCCTGGAGTGTGGACAATAACTATGGCTACACCTTC. This translates into CAWSVDNNYGYTF. Full variable domain (remainder filled in from reference TRBV30 and TRBJ1-2): SQTIHQWPATLVQPVGSPLSLECTVEGTSNPNLYWYRQAAGRGLQLLFYSVGIGQISSEVPQNLSASRPQDRQFILSSKKLLLSDSGFYLCAWSVDNNYGYTFGSGTRLTVV.

The rearrangement joins TRBV5-4 to TRBJ2-5; D remains ambiguous. The ends were cut back, 1 base at V and 2 bases at J, with 12 bases in the middle. CDR3 size: 15 residues. Germline CDR1 and CDR2: SGHNT and YYREEE (reference sequence). Written as DNA, the CDR3 is TGTGCCAGCAGCTTGAGTGCAGGCTCACAAGAGACCCAGTACTTC. It yields the protein CASSLSAGSQETQYF.

The genes are TRBV11-3 and TRBJ1-1; D not certain. From germline, CDR1 is SGHNT and CDR2 YENEEA. The CDR3 consists of 11 residues. V dropped 4 bases and J dropped 11 bases, with 11 bases sitting between them. This chain's CDR3 is CASSYHSSAFF. CDR3 in DNA: TGTGCCAGCAGCTACCATAGTTCGGCTTTCTTT.

The rearrangement links TRBV18 to TRBJ2-3; D remains ambiguous. CDR1 is KGHSH, CDR2 LQKENI, per germline. Trimming shortened V by 1 base and J by 0 bases, and 8 bases separated the two germline ends. The CDR3 is made up of 15 amino acids. CDR3 bases: TGTGCCAGCTCACCACGCCAGGATAGCACAGATACGCAGTATTTT. It translates to CASSPRQDSTDTQYF.

The chain combines TRBV13 with TRBJ2-6; D perhaps matches TRBD2 (8 bases). The CDR3 contains 19 residues. Germline CDR1 reads PRHDT; CDR2 reads FYEKMQ (reference sequence). V lost 5 bases and J lost 2, with 22 bases in between. The CDR3 coding sequence is TGTGCCAGCAGCCGGGAGGGGGCGGGGGGTTTACCTGGGGCCAACGTCCTGACTTTC. Protein product: CASSREGAGGLPGANVLTF.

The V gene is TRBV28, the J gene TRBJ1-5, with D hard to call. Germline CDR1 MDHEN, CDR2 SYDVKM. This CDR3 spans 15 amino acids. V lost 11 bases, J lost 4 bases, and 21 bases lay in between. The CDR3 loop reads CAHRISGMSNQPQHF. The CDR3 bases are TGTGCCCATCGGATTTCGGGTATGAGTAATCAGCCCCAGCATTTT.

The V and J genes are TRBV7-2 and TRBJ2-7; 8 bases map to TRBD2. The CDR3 contains 14 residues. The V gene end was trimmed by 1 base and the J gene end by 2 bases; junction bases not matched to a gene: 1. CDR1 SGHTA and CDR2 FQGNSA come from the germline V gene. Here the CDR3 DNA reads TGTGCCAGCAGCTTAGGGGGACTAGCCTACGAGCAGTACGTC. This encodes CASSLGGLAYEQYV.

J is TRBJ2-5 and V is TRBV18; 8 nucleotides align to TRBD1. The tail of the sequence fits TRBJ2-7 better, so the J call may be wrong. Germline lookup yields CDR1 KGHSH and CDR2 LQKENI. The CDR3 has 16 residues. CDR3 in DNA: TGTGCCAGCTCACCAGCCCGAGGACAGGGCGTCCTCGAGCAGTACTTC. Translation gives CASSPARGQGVLEQYF.

The J gene is TRBJ2-5, the V gene TRBV6-5, with 7 bases lining up with TRBD1. The end of the DNA aligns better with TRBJ2-7, so the J call may be wrong. The V gene's germline CDR1 is MNHEY and CDR2 SVGAGI. CDR3 length: 14 amino acids. The CDR3 loop is CASSYRDRSYEQYF. As DNA, the CDR3 is TGTGCCAGCAGTTACCGGGACAGATCCTACGAGCAGTACTTC.

The chain is built from TRBV6-4 and TRBJ2-2, with 9 bases lining up with TRBD1. The germline V gene encodes CDR1 MRHNA and CDR2 SNTAGT. Losses at the gene ends were 0 bases for V and 4 bases for J; bases not matched to a gene: 0. This CDR3 has 15 residues. Here the CDR3 DNA reads TGTGCCAGCAGTGACTCGGACAGGGGCACCGGGGAGCTGTTTTTT. This codes for CASSDSDRGTGELFF.

The chain links TRBV4-1 to TRBJ2-7; D gene ambiguous. V lost 1 base to trimming and J lost 0 bases, with 13 bases between them. This CDR3 comprises 16 residues. Per the germline V gene, CDR1 is MGHRA and CDR2 is YSYEKL. The CDR3 spells CASSQVSIPSSYEQYF. CDR3 coding DNA: TGCGCCAGCAGCCAAGTATCCATTCCGAGCTCCTACGAGCAGTACTTC.

V and J are TRBV10-3 and TRBJ2-5, with D possibly TRBD2 on 5 matching bases. This CDR3 has 14 residues. Germline CDR1 reads ENHRY; CDR2 reads SYGVKD. Trimming left V 2 bases short and J 0 bases short, with 7 bases between. CDR3 nucleotide sequence: TGTGCCATCAGTGAGCCGGGAAACCAAGAGACCCAGTACTTC. Its protein product is CAISEPGNQETQYF.

A word on this clone: Other DNA sequences from this sample encode an identical CDR3 as well. This chain connects TRBV6-4 to TRBJ2-3; 10 bases agree with TRBD2. The V segment lost 0 bases and the J segment 2 bases; nucleotides outside the gene matches: 2. Germline V CDR1 and CDR2: MRHNA, SNTAGT. The CDR3 sequence is 16 residues long. The CDR3 sequence: CASSDSSGGATDTQYF. CDR3 DNA sequence: TGTGCCAGCAGTGACTCGAGCGGGGGGGCCACAGATACGCAGTATTTT.

This clone has only one observation. This chain connects TRBV7-2 to TRBJ2-3, with 12 bases aligning to TRBD2. The CDR3 sequence is 14 residues long. The germline CDR1 and CDR2 sequences are SGHTA and FQGNSA. The J segment lost 6 bases and the V segment lost 6 bases, leaving 4 bases of the junction unmatched. The CDR3 reads CASSYTSGRDTQYF. In nucleotides, the CDR3 is TGTGCCAGCAGTTACACTAGCGGGAGGGATACGCAGTATTTT. Combining the CDR3 with reference TRBV7-2 and TRBJ2-3 gives the whole variable domain GAGVSQSPSNKVTEKGKDVELRCDPISGHTALYWYRQSLGQGLEFLIYFQGNSAPDKSGLPSDRFSAERTGGSVSTLTIQRTQQEDSAVYLCASSYTSGRDTQYFGPGTRLTVL.

This clone was seen a handful of times. The gene calls are TRBV21-1 and TRBJ1-5; the listed D gene, TRBD1, was not tested against the DNA. TRBV21-1 is shown as a pseudogene. There are 15 residues in the CDR3. CDR3 sequence: CASRWTVYSNQPQHF. CDR3 nucleotides: TGTGCCAGCCGATGGACAGTATATAGCAATCAGCCCCAGCATTTT.

This clone was recorded once. The chain links TRBV5-6 to TRBJ1-2; D possibly corresponds to TRBD1 (5 bases). Germline CDR1 reads SGHDT; CDR2 reads YYEEEE. Trimming cost V 3 bases and J 5 bases, with 8 bases left between them. The CDR3 sequence is 12 residues long. The CDR3 spells CASSSTDYGYTF. The CDR3 DNA follows: TGTGCCAGCAGCTCGACAGATTATGGCTACACCTTC.